A single TCR beta chain is shown here with its context. After removal of 1 base from V and 5 bases from J, the junction contained 3 bases not matched to a gene. Germline V gene sequence: CDR1 SGHNT, CDR2 YYREEE (reference sequence). The CDR3 sequence is 15 residues long. These data belong to a study of blood T cell repertoires in COVID-19. Study at large: The United States, Italy and Spain provided the acute and convalescent COVID-19 samples.

In the authors' methods: Using reference gene primer amplification, nucleated cell counts were estimated. Some clones are missing from TCRdb's copy, which holds only in-frame ones; the method was immunoSEQ multiplex PCR. That table furnishes V, J and clone size, whereas the DNA furnished D and trimming. The profile shows around 250,000 clones, 70% to 90% of them singletons. The V call is TRBV5-4, the J call TRBJ2-2; 9 bases line up with TRBD2. Sequenced: peripheral blood. This sequence originates from a woman under 40 with active or convalescent COVID-19. The CDR3 loop reads CASSLRGGATGELFF. The CDR3 DNA reads as TGTGCCAGCAGCTTGCGCGGGGGGGCGACCGGGGAGCTGTTTTTT.